Listed here is a single T cell receptor (beta chain). Its target is unknown. Other DNA sequences in this specimen translate into the identical CDR3. The CDR3 is 14 residues long. Germline loops: CDR1 MNHEY, CDR2 SMNVEV (reference sequence). This sample was taken from a study of cytomegalovirus exposure and HLA in healthy donors. The wider study: Earlier findings included some 100 million unique TCR beta sequences obtained from some 180 million T cells. Study-level points and caveats: An analysis done earlier found most TCR beta V segments productive about 87% or about 30% of the time. When analyzed later, a missense DCLRE1C variant was found to be linked to TCR beta V- and J-gene trimming.

The PCR had 60 Vbeta and 13 Jbeta primers. Produced via immunoSEQ multiplex PCR; TCRdb's table is partial and in-frame only. The repertoire holds 150,000 to 200,000 clones, with nearly 70% as singletons. The rearrangement uses TRBV27 and TRBJ2-5; 7 nucleotides agree with TRBD2. The J call is doubtful: the DNA matches TRBJ2-7 better. The clonotype comes from a man in his thirties or forties in good health and CMV-seropositive. The sequenced material came from PBMCs. The CDR3: CASSLGGSSYEQYF. DNA of the CDR3: TGTGCCAGCAGTTTGGGGGGGAGCTCCTACGAGCAGTACTTC.